This T cell receptor beta chain originates from a study of blood T cell repertoires in COVID-19. Study-level background: From the United States, Italy and Spain came samples of acute and convalescent COVID-19.

V was cut by 5 bases and J by 0 bases, with 11 bases left in between. The CDR3 totals 15 residues. Germline lookup yields CDR1 SGHVS and CDR2 FQNEAQ. Using immunoSEQ multiplex PCR, the repertoire was profiled, and TCRdb retains in-frame clones only, with some absent. This sample has about 19,000 clones; approximately 91% occur once, and the top ten carry about 16%. The V and J genes are TRBV7-8 and TRBJ1-3; no definite D call. The sequencing input was peripheral blood. The clonotype comes from a human donor in a cohort sampled during active COVID-19. The CDR3 nucleotides are TGTGCCAGCAGCCCCCTGGTGGCCTCTGGAAACACCATATATTTT. Translation: CASSPLVASGNTIYF.